This T cell receptor beta chain was recovered during a study of blood T cell repertoires in COVID-19. About the study: The United States, Italy and Spain were the sources of the acute and convalescent COVID-19 samples. Sample material is recorded as cDNA or gDNA derived from T cells, B-cell-depleted T cells, or PBMCs.

Original processing notes: Reference gene primer amplification in the assay estimated nucleated cell counts. The table came from immunoSEQ multiplex PCR; TCRdb's copy has only in-frame clones and leaves some out. V and J calls and clone size come straight from that table; D and trimming were deduced from the DNA. Of about 99,000 clones listed, around 85% were seen once; the top ten hold 3% to 4%. This CDR3 comprises 14 residues. CDR1 SNHLY and CDR2 FYNNEI come from the germline V gene. V dropped 7 bases and J dropped 2; count of bases not matched to a gene: 8. The chain has TRBV2 and TRBJ2-7; TRBD1 matches at 7 bases. The source is an elderly woman with active or convalescent COVID-19. Sample: peripheral blood. DNA for the CDR3: TGTGCCAGCATCCTCCGGACAGGACCCTACGAGCAGTACTTC. Its translation: CASILRTGPYEQYF.